The 22 T cell receptor beta chains below were found in one sample sequenced in a study of blood T cell repertoires in COVID-19. Profiled with immunoSEQ multiplex PCR; TCRdb holds only in-frame clones, not every one. In the table there are approximately 40,000 clones, just under 85% of which are singletons. Material: peripheral blood. The receptors originated from a woman in her sixties with acute or convalescent COVID-19.

This clone occurred once. The chain uses TRBV11-2 and TRBJ2-2, with D possibly matching TRBD2 (6 bases). The CDR3 runs to 14 residues. Germline V gene data show CDR1 as SGHAT and CDR2 as FQNNGV. V was clipped by 3 bases and J by 5 bases, with 10 bases between them. The CDR3 bases are TGTGCCAGCAGCTTGGAGGGTCGGACCGGGGAGCTGTTTTTT. Translating it yields CASSLEGRTGELFF.

The V gene is TRBV29-1, the J gene TRBJ2-4; TRBD1 agrees at 7 bases. Germline V gene lookup returns CDR1 SQVTM and CDR2 ANQGSEA. The CDR3 is made up of 14 amino acids. Written as DNA, the CDR3 is TGCAACACGCAGGGGGTTGCGGGTAAAAACATTCAGTACTTC. This translates into CNTQGVAGKNIQYF.

The chain carries TRBV5-1 and TRBJ2-3; 14 bases align to TRBD2. Trimming at V came to 3 bases and at J to 8 bases, leaving 20 bases not matched to a gene. The germline CDR1 and CDR2 sequences are SGHRS and YFSETQ. The length of the CDR3 is 20 residues. The CDR3 DNA is TGCGCCAGCAGCTCAGCCCCCCTCCCGGGACTAGCGGGAGCCGATCGTACGCAGTATTTT. This encodes CASSSAPLPGLAGADRTQYF.

Only one count was recorded for this clone. The rearrangement joins TRBV18 to TRBJ2-1, with 9 bases identical to TRBD1. This CDR3 is built from 16 residues. Trimming at V came to 2 bases and at J to 5 bases, leaving 7 bases not matched to a gene. The germline V gene has CDR1 KGHSH and CDR2 LQKENI. The CDR3 is CASSPAGTGLHNEQFF. The CDR3 bases are TGTGCCAGCTCACCAGCCGGGACAGGGCTTCACAATGAGCAGTTCTTC.

This sequence joins TRBV15 and TRBJ2-4; the D gene is possibly TRBD2 (5 bases). This CDR3 is 16 amino acids long. Germline loops: CDR1 LNHNV, CDR2 YYDKDF (reference sequence). The V and J ends lost 1 base and 0 bases respectively, with 10 bases between them. The CDR3: CATSRASGEAKNIQYF. As DNA, the CDR3 is TGTGCCACCAGCAGAGCCAGCGGTGAAGCCAAAAACATTCAGTACTTC.

This chain connects TRBV5-1 to TRBJ2-5, with D perhaps TRBD2 (5 bases). The CDR3 consists of 13 residues. V lost 0 bases and J 5 bases, leaving 8 bases between the germline ends. Germline V gene sequence: CDR1 SGHRS, CDR2 YFSETQ. The CDR3 DNA reads as TGCGCCAGCAGCTTGGGAGGCGGGGAGACCCAGTACTTC. Protein product: CASSLGGGETQYF. The full variable domain, rest sourced from reference TRBV5-1 and TRBJ2-5, is KAGVTQTPRYLIKTRGQQVTLSCSPISGHRSVSWYQQTPGQGLQFLFEYFSETQRNKGNFPGRFSGRQFSNSRSEMNVSTLELGDSALYLCASSLGGGETQYFGPGTRLLVL.

The rearrangement joins TRBV4-1 to TRBJ1-4, with 9 bases matching TRBD1. This CDR3 contains 15 residues. Germline V lookup: CDR1 MGHRA, CDR2 YSYEKL. V lost 4 bases to trimming and J lost 7 bases; unmatched junction nucleotides: 7. CDR3 in DNA: TGCGCCAGCAGCCCCCGGACAGGGGTGGTTGAAAAACTGTTTTTT. Translated: CASSPRTGVVEKLFF.

This clone appeared a single time. The J gene is TRBJ2-5, the V gene TRBV27; TRBD1 is a possible D gene (6 bases). Trimming pared 3 bases from V and 3 bases from J, leaving 11 bases between. Germline values: CDR1 MNHEY, CDR2 SMNVEV (reference sequence). There are 14 residues in the CDR3. The CDR3 DNA is TGTGCCAGCAGTTTTCTGGGACAAAAAGAGACCCAGTACTTC. Residues: CASSFLGQKETQYF.

The V call is TRBV6-5, the J call TRBJ1-2; D perhaps matches TRBD1 (6 bases). V lost 5 bases to trimming and J lost 3 bases, with 16 bases between them. Germline V lookup: CDR1 MNHEY, CDR2 SVGAGI. This CDR3 comprises 15 residues. CDR3: CASSPGTTNDYGYTF. For the CDR3, the DNA is TGTGCCAGCAGTCCCGGGACAACCAATGACTATGGCTACACCTTC.

This clone showed up just once. This chain connects TRBV5-1 to TRBJ2-3; D is unclear. This CDR3 is 14 amino acids long. Germline assignment: CDR1 SGHRS and CDR2 YFSETQ. Deletions cut 3 bases from V and 6 bases from J, with 14 bases between. The CDR3 protein is CASSSLPLLDTQYF. The CDR3 nucleotides are TGCGCCAGCAGCTCGCTACCCTTGCTGGATACGCAGTATTTT.

CDR3 residues: CASSNRGYGYTF. In DNA, the CDR3 is TGTGCCAGCAGTAACAGGGGGTACGGCTACACCTTC. The rearrangement links TRBV27 to TRBJ1-2, with 8 bases aligning to TRBD1. CDR3 length: 12 amino acids. J was trimmed by 8 bases and V by 5 bases; bases with no gene match: 4. Germline-derived CDR1 and CDR2 are MNHEY and SMNVEV (reference sequence).

This chain connects TRBV18 to TRBJ2-5; D is possibly TRBD2 (6 bases). V lost 2 bases and J lost 4, with 17 bases in between. CDR3 length equals 16 residues. CDR1 and CDR2 from the germline V gene are KGHSH and LQKENI. The CDR3 loop is CASSPTSSGLSETQYF. The CDR3 region has the DNA TGTGCCAGCTCACCAACCTCCTCGGGACTCTCAGAGACCCAGTACTTC.

The rearrangement links TRBV7-9 to TRBJ2-3; 14 bases map to TRBD2. Germline CDR1 is SEHNR and CDR2 is FQNEAQ (reference sequence). The J segment lost 11 bases and the V segment lost 3 bases, leaving 10 bases of the junction unmatched. The CDR3 covers 16 residues. CDR3 residues: CASSFSGTSGGGMQYF. The CDR3 DNA reads TGTGCCAGCAGCTTCTCCGGGACTAGCGGGGGAGGGATGCAGTATTTT.

The V call is TRBV25-1, the J call TRBJ2-5; a weak D match, TRBD2 (7 bases). The CDR3 is 15 residues long. Germline V gives CDR1 MGHDK, CDR2 SYGVNS. Trimming removed 4 bases at V and 2 bases at J, with 14 bases between. The CDR3 loop reads CASSAPGGRQETQYF. The CDR3 nucleotides are TGTGCCAGCAGTGCCCCGGGGGGCCGACAAGAGACCCAGTACTTC. Variable domain in full (rest from reference TRBV25-1 and TRBJ2-5): EADIYQTPRYLVIGTGKKITLECSQTMGHDKMYWYQQDPGMELHLIHYSYGVNSTEKGDLSSESTVSRIRTEHFPLTLESARPSHTSQYLCASSAPGGRQETQYFGPGTRLLVL.

This clone was counted a few times. This sequence joins TRBV9 and TRBJ1-6; unclear D gene. V lost 2 bases and J lost 7, with 13 bases in between. Germline lookup yields CDR1 SGDLS and CDR2 YYNGEE. This CDR3 region has 15 residues. The CDR3 nucleotides are TGTGCCAGCAGCGTGTCAAGCGGGCGAAATTCACCCCTCCACTTT. It encodes CASSVSSGRNSPLHF. Supplemented by reference TRBV9 and TRBJ1-6, the full variable domain reads DSGVTQTPKHLITATGQRVTLRCSPRSGDLSVYWYQQSLDQGLQFLIQYYNGEERAKGNILERFSAQQFPDLHSELNLSSLELGDSALYFCASSVSSGRNSPLHFGNGTRLTVT.

J is TRBJ1-3 and V is TRBV7-2; D gene ambiguous. V was cut by 3 bases and J by 4 bases, with 7 bases left in between. The germline V gene has CDR1 SGHTA and CDR2 FQGNSA. The CDR3 runs 13 residues. CDR3 sequence reads: CASSFRGGNTIYF. The CDR3 DNA reads TGTGCCAGCAGCTTCCGCGGAGGAAACACCATATATTTT.

This rearrangement joins TRBV9 to TRBJ2-6; 10 positions match TRBD1. The CDR3 has 21 residues. Trimming cost V 3 bases and J 1 base; bases outside gene matches: 16. In germline, CDR1 is SGDLS, CDR2 YYNGEE. CDR3 coding DNA: TGTGCCAGCAGCGGAACCGGGACAGGGGTACCCCGGAGATCTGGGGCCAACGTCCTGACTTTC. Protein: CASSGTGTGVPRRSGANVLTF.

The chain couples TRBV9 to TRBJ1-5; the match to TRBD1 covers 9 bases. This CDR3 has 18 amino acids. Germline loops: CDR1 SGDLS, CDR2 YYNGEE. V shed 4 bases and J 7 bases; nucleotides not matched to a gene: 18. The CDR3 region has the DNA TGTGCCAGCAGCAACATACGTTCGCCGGACAGGGGTCGGCAGCCCCAGCATTTT. Translated, it gives CASSNIRSPDRGRQPQHF.

The V and J genes are TRBV29-1 and TRBJ1-1; 7 nucleotides match TRBD1. The CDR3 runs 11 residues. The V gene end was trimmed by 6 bases and the J gene end by 11 bases; junction bases not matched to a gene: 9. Germline lookup yields CDR1 SQVTM and CDR2 ANQGSEA. CDR3 in amino acids: CSVGQARGAFF. CDR3 sequence (DNA): TGCAGCGTCGGACAGGCCCGAGGGGCTTTCTTT.

This clone was recorded only once. J is TRBJ1-5 and V is TRBV5-6, with 7 bases matching TRBD1. From germline, CDR1 is SGHDT and CDR2 YYEEEE. The CDR3 is made up of 15 amino acids. The V gene end was trimmed by 0 bases and the J gene end by 7 bases; junction bases not matched to a gene: 7. CDR3: CASSLGQGPGQPQHF. The CDR3 DNA sequence: TGTGCCAGCAGCTTGGGACAGGGTCCGGGGCAGCCCCAGCATTTT.

This clone was recorded only once. J is TRBJ2-7 and V is TRBV7-3; D ambiguous. Looked up from germline, CDR1 is SGHTA and CDR2 is FQGTGA. V was cut by 1 base and J by 5 bases, with 9 bases left in between. The length of the CDR3 is 13 residues. CDR3 sequence reads: CASSLSLADEQYF. The CDR3 region has the DNA TGTGCCAGCAGCTTAAGTCTGGCGGACGAGCAGTACTTC.

The CDR3 region is CASSLGRRSIRSNQPQHF. CDR3 coding DNA: TGTGCCAGCAGTTTGGGCAGAAGATCAATACGGAGCAATCAGCCCCAGCATTTT. The chain combines TRBV28 with TRBJ1-5; no clear D gene. V was pared by 3 bases and J by 1 base, with 19 bases between. CDR1 is MDHEN, CDR2 SYDVKM, per germline. The CDR3 length is 18 residues. Filled out from reference TRBV28 and TRBJ1-5, the complete variable domain reads DVKVTQSSRYLVKRTGEKVFLECVQDMDHENMFWYRQDPGLGLRLIYFSYDVKMKEKGDIPEGYSVSREKKERFSLILESASTNQTSMYLCASSLGRRSIRSNQPQHFGDGTRLSIL.